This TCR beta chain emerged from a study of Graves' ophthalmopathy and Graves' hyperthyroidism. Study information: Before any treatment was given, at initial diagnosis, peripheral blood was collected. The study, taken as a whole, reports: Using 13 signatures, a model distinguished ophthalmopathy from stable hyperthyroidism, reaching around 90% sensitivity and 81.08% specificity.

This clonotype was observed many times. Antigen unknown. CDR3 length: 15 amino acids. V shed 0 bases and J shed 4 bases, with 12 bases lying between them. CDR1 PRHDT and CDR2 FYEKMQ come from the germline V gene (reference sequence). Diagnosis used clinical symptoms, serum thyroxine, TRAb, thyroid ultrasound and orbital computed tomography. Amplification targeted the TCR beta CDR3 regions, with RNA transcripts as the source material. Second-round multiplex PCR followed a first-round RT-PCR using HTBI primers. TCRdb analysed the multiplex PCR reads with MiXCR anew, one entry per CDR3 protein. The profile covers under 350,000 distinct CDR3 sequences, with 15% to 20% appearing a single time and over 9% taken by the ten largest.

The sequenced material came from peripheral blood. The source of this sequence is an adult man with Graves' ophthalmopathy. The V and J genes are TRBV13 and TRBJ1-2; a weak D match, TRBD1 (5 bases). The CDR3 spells CASSLGGVGSYGYTF. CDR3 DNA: TGTGCCAGCAGCTTAGGAGGGGTTGGGAGCTATGGCTACACCTTC.